This T cell receptor (beta chain) is drawn from a study of OX40 agonist ivuxolimab in advanced cancers. For the study at large: Prior checkpoint blockade (anti-PD-1, anti-PD-L1 or anti-CTLA-4) was permitted; approximately 40% had it.

Sequenced by immunoSEQ multiplex PCR; TCRdb stores in-frame clones only, minus some. The repertoire has about 54,000 clones, around four fifths of them found once; the top ten carry around 1.3%. The CDR3 is made up of 14 amino acids. Germline V CDR1 and CDR2: MNHNS, SASEGT. The V and J ends lost 5 bases and 1 base respectively, with 8 bases between them. The rearrangement uses TRBV6-1 and TRBJ2-2, with D tentatively TRBD2 (5 bases). The sequences come from CD4+ or CD8+ T cells sorted from blood, collected in a trial of the OX40 agonist ivuxolimab. The clonotype was recovered from an adult with an advanced solid tumor such as melanoma, head and neck, liver or kidney cancer. This CDR3 reads CASSPRGNTGELFF. For the CDR3, the DNA is TGTGCCAGCAGTCCACGGGGGAACACCGGGGAGCTGTTTTTT.